This TCR beta chain is from a study of monozygotic twins with cystic fibrosis (dated by TCRdb to the early 2020s). About the full investigation: Barcoded libraries were made from around 3.2 micrograms of fragmented DNA using approximately 14 PCR cycles. Twins were ranked among 1,000 or so cohort participants for weight-for-height and FEVPerc (FEV1 disease centile) at the day of blood sampling. TCR beta repertoires were compared within and between 16 monozygotic twin pairs with cystic fibrosis so that genetic influence on V and J gene usage could be assessed. Data for three of the twin pairs had been reported previously in another context. Made up mostly of children and adolescents, the cohort included ten female and six male twin pairs ranging in age from roughly 2.0 to 40 years, with a median of about 10 years. Findings and caveats that apply to the study as a whole: Simpson clonality was found to be generally low (median around 0.0095), suggesting a naive-dominated repertoire, although higher clonality was observed in the most severely affected patients. No association turned up between shared CDR3 numbers and age, concordance or disease severity, and the cohort was small. V gene usage was most similar to the co-twin in 13 of 16 pairs, and J usage was most similar to the co-twin in 8 of 16 pairs, which suggests genetic constraints. Nucleotide-identical clonotype sharing was significantly higher within monozygotic CF twin pairs than between unrelated CF individuals (P = 0.000026, Mann-Whitney).

TCR beta CDR3 regions were amplified by multiplex PCR with the immunoSEQ immune profiling system according to the manufacturer's instructions. An Illumina NextSeq system was used for sequencing. The original methods were these. Sequence data were processed on the immunoSEQ Analyzer platform, and clonality was computed as the square root of Simpson's index of productive rearrangements. Jensen-Shannon distance served as the measure of similarity in V and J usage, while OLGA was used to compute CDR3 generation probabilities. The immuneACCESS database (August 2020) and VDJdb (December 2020) were searched for shared CDR3 sequences. TCRdb retrieved this table from immuneACCESS and kept in-frame rearrangements only. Not all clones are present; in checked studies, unresolved V genes account for under half, and no reason is known for the remainder. V, J and clone size derive from that table, while D and trimming were established from the DNA sequence. In all, the sample holds more than 12,000 clones, and approximately 85% of those were seen once. The ten largest clones capture about 0.95% of the sample.

Trimming removed 1 base from V and 7 bases from J, leaving 13 bases between the germline ends. The germline V gene encodes CDR1 LNHNV and CDR2 YYDKDF (reference sequence). Spanning cysteine to phenylalanine, the CDR3 consists of 15 amino acids. Of the read, only the CDR3 DNA is kept; its 45 bases are in frame from base 1. Notes on this clone: Its recognized antigen is unknown. Nothing much larger sits one base from this clone, and base qualities are not available.

The twin pairs came from the European Cystic Fibrosis Twin and Sibling Study Cohort, a cohort that recruited patients from over a hundred CF clinics across 14 European countries. Zygosity and CFTR genotype were confirmed in-house, and zygosity was tested by multiplex PCR of nine short tandem repeat loci. Each twin gave a peripheral blood sample, and clinical parameters were documented on that same day of blood sampling. Phenol/chloroform extraction was used to isolate genomic DNA from peripheral blood cells, and the DNA was then kept in TE buffer at 4 degrees C. The clonotype originates from a boy aged 10-17 years with cystic fibrosis. Recombination linked TRBV15 to TRBJ1-4; the D gene assignment is ambiguous. Sample: blood. The CDR3 in this case is CATSRVRSPGEKLFF. The base sequence is TGTGCCACCAGCAGAGTAAGGTCCCCGGGTGAAAAACTGTTTTTT. The CDR3, completed at both ends by the reference TRBV15 and TRBJ1-4 genes, gives the full variable domain DAMVIQNPRYQVTQFGKPVTLSCSQTLNHNVMYWYQQKSSQAPKLLFHYYDKDFNNEADTPDNFQSRRPNTSFCFLDIRSPGLGDTAMYLCATSRVRSPGEKLFFGSGTQLSVL.